This T cell receptor (beta chain) was obtained from a study of T cell changes during pregnancy in multiple sclerosis. Using immunoSEQ multiplex PCR, the repertoire was profiled, and TCRdb retains in-frame clones only, with some absent. The sample yields fewer than 15,000 clones, 85% to 90% seen once. The CDR3 has 14 amino acids. Germline V gene lookup returns CDR1 MNHEY and CDR2 SVGAGI. Between the trimmed V and J ends, which lost 5 bases and 9 bases, there was a span of 17 bases. The sequence derives from a female donor in good health, enrolled as a control in a pregnancy study. The source material was CD8+ T cells from peripheral blood mononuclear cells, sampled after pregnancy. The genes are TRBV6-5 and TRBJ2-1; TRBD1 might be the D (5 bases). CDR3 bases: TGTGCCAGCAGTCCTAGGGGCCGGTTTGGTGAGCAGTTCTTC. Protein sequence: CASSPRGRFGEQFF.